These 12 T cell receptor beta chains were sequenced from one sample in a study of molecular identifiers for immune sequencing clone quantification. TCRdb itself ran the PCR reads through MiXCR, one entry per CDR3 protein. Of roughly 300,000 distinct CDR3 sequences listed, about 22% were seen once; the top ten hold about 0.7%. The specimen sequenced was naive CD8+ T cells from blood, with Jurkat cell RNA spiked in. As for subset: FACS-sorted CD8+CD4-CCR7+CD45RA+ naive T cells. These receptors originate from a human donor in good health. Some libraries in this study had Jurkat cell RNA spiked in.

This clonotype showed up just a few times. The chain is built from TRBV20-1 and TRBJ2-7; TRBD1 matches 7 bases. There are 12 residues in the CDR3. With 6 bases clipped from V and 1 base from J, the junction kept 3 bases outside the gene matches. Germline V lookup: CDR1 DFQATT, CDR2 SNEGSKA (reference sequence). CDR3 protein: CSAETGSYEQYF. The CDR3 nucleotides are TGCAGTGCGGAGACAGGGTCCTACGAGCAGTACTTC.

This clonotype was seen at least ten times. The chain uses TRBV5-1 and TRBJ2-3, with a tentative D call TRBD2 (6 bases). Trimming left V 3 bases short and J 6 bases short, with 17 bases between. Germline V gene lookup returns CDR1 SGHRS and CDR2 YFSETQ. The CDR3 extends over 15 amino acids. CDR3 sequence: CASSWGVAVHDTQYF. CDR3 nucleotides: TGCGCCAGCAGCTGGGGAGTAGCGGTTCACGATACGCAGTATTTT.

This clonotype was seen a handful of times. The V gene is TRBV12-3 or TRBV12-4, the J gene TRBJ2-3; 8 bases fit TRBD2. This CDR3 has 21 residues. V lost 3 bases and J lost 2; bases outside the gene matches: 22. CDR3 coding DNA: TGTGCCAGCAGTTTGGAGGGACTAGGCGACGGAACCACCCTTTACACAGATACGCAGTATTTT. Protein: CASSLEGLGDGTTLYTDTQYF.

This clonotype was detected a few times. A much larger clone lies a single base off, so this may be a read error. The chain combines TRBV12-3 or TRBV12-4 with TRBJ1-1, with no clear D. The CDR3 is 13 amino acids. V was clipped by 6 bases and J by 3 bases, with 11 bases between them. CDR3 protein: CASRLGGDTEAFF. The CDR3 coding sequence is TGTGCCAGCAGACTCGGAGGCGACACTGAAGCTTTCTTT.

The chain combines TRBV19 with TRBJ2-3, with D perhaps matching TRBD1 (6 bases). The germline gives CDR1 LNHDA, CDR2 SQIVND (reference sequence). Trimming pared 5 bases from V and 1 base from J, leaving 13 bases between. CDR3 length: 15 residues. CDR3 DNA: TGTGCCAGTAGTCGATCCTGGACAGGCACAGATACGCAGTATTTT. Translating it yields CASSRSWTGTDTQYF.

This clonotype showed up many times. This CDR3 reads CSVVGSKNIQYF. CDR3 sequence (DNA): TGCAGCGTGGTGGGGTCAAAAAACATTCAGTACTTC. This chain uses TRBV29-1 with TRBJ2-4; D ambiguous. This CDR3 comprises 12 residues. Germline CDR1 SQVTM, CDR2 ANQGSEA. V lost 6 bases and J lost 4, with 10 bases in between.

This chain joins TRBV6-2 or TRBV6-3 and TRBJ1-5, with D uncertain. From germline, CDR1 is MNHEY and CDR2 SVGEGT. The germline V and J ends were trimmed by 3 bases and 5 bases, with 11 bases remaining between them. This CDR3 region has 14 residues. CDR3 in amino acids: CASSYSGSHQPQHF. The CDR3 bases are TGTGCCAGCAGTTATTCTGGGAGCCATCAGCCCCAGCATTTT.

The chain has TRBV9 and TRBJ1-1; D is ambiguous. V lost 3 bases and J lost 3, with 15 bases in between. The germline V gene encodes CDR1 SGDLS and CDR2 YYNGEE. The CDR3 is made up of 15 amino acids. CDR3: CASSAVGDPDTEAFF. CDR3 coding DNA: TGTGCCAGCAGCGCAGTAGGCGACCCTGACACTGAAGCTTTCTTT.

This clonotype was counted a few times. This chain uses TRBV20-1 with TRBJ2-7; 9 bases match TRBD1. Germline-derived CDR1 and CDR2 are DFQATT and SNEGSKA (reference sequence). The CDR3 is 15 residues long. Germline trimming cut 3 bases from V and 5 bases from J; bases unmatched to any gene: 11. The CDR3 spells CSASPPDRGFNEQYF. Written as DNA, the CDR3 is TGCAGTGCTAGTCCCCCGGACAGGGGATTTAACGAGCAGTACTTC.

This clonotype was seen at least ten times. This chain links TRBV5-5 with TRBJ2-1; D is ambiguous. This CDR3 spans 16 amino acids. Germline CDR1 is SGHKS and CDR2 is YYEKEE (reference sequence). V was cut by 1 base and J by 0 bases, with 11 bases left in between. CDR3: CASSLSLESSYNEQFF. The CDR3 bases are TGTGCCAGCAGCTTGTCCCTGGAGAGCTCCTACAATGAGCAGTTCTTC.

V is TRBV2 and J is TRBJ1-4, with 7 bases lining up with TRBD1. CDR1 and CDR2 (germline): SNHLY, FYNNEI. The V and J ends lost 3 bases and 12 bases, in that order; junction bases with no gene match: 10. The CDR3 runs to 14 residues. In DNA, the CDR3 is TGTGCCAGCAGTGATCCAGGGGGAAGAGAAGAACTGTTTTTT. This translates into CASSDPGGREELFF.

V is TRBV10-3 and J is TRBJ2-7; a weak D match, TRBD2 (5 bases). CDR1 is ENHRY, CDR2 SYGVKD, per germline. The V end lost 3 bases, the J end lost 5 bases, and 17 bases lay between the germline ends. This CDR3 spans 15 amino acids. In DNA form, the CDR3 reads TGTGCCATCAGTGATTCGGGATCTTTAGTGAACGAGCAGTACTTC. This encodes CAISDSGSLVNEQYF.